This record looks at one T cell receptor (beta chain) sequence and its context. This entry comes from a study of blood T cell repertoires in COVID-19. For the study at large: The analysed material was cDNA or gDNA that came from T cells, B-cell-depleted T cells, or PBMCs.

The trim removed 5 bases at V and 7 bases at J, leaving 19 bases unmatched. The germline V gene has CDR1 SGHAT and CDR2 FQNNGV. The CDR3 length is 17 residues. In the authors' workflow: Amplifying reference gene primers gave estimates of nucleated cell counts. Produced via immunoSEQ multiplex PCR; TCRdb's table is partial and in-frame only. That table is the source of V, J and clone size, and D and trimming were worked out from the DNA. The sample yields about 310,000 clones, 87% seen once. Cohorts were determined from participant-reported clinical history. This sequence originates from a woman between 18 and 29 years old who had recovered from COVID-19. Sequenced: PBMCs or T cells enriched from blood (not recorded which). The chain combines TRBV11-2 with TRBJ1-2; 7 bases map to TRBD1. CDR3 in DNA: TGTGCCAGCAGCACTCGACCGGACAGGAGTGGTCCTGTTGGCTACACCTTC. Protein product: CASSTRPDRSGPVGYTF.